This TCR beta chain was observed in a study of T cell responses to AZD1222 COVID-19 vaccine. General study findings and limits: Donors were chiefly white British, with a greater number of females, and clonal diversity was perhaps underestimated. The reported proportion of spike-specific TCRs targeting unmutated variant regions was nearly half. Recipients of two AZD1222 doses showed rising Spike-specific TCR breadth and depth. Repertoire sampling occurred only after the peak T cell response.

Method: immunoSEQ multiplex PCR; TCRdb's copy keeps in-frame clones and lacks some. The table has roughly 100,000 clones, more than 70% seen once. Trimming cost V 2 bases and J 2 bases; bases outside gene matches: 1. CDR3 length: 15 residues. In germline, CDR1 is KGHSH, CDR2 LQKENI. About this clone: Its target is unknown.

This TCR derives from an adult in good health. The V call is TRBV18, the J call TRBJ2-1; 9 bases match TRBD1. The starting material was peripheral blood, obtained on day 0 of AZD1222 vaccination. CDR3 coding DNA: TGTGCCAGCTCACCAGGGACAGGGCCCTACAATGAGCAGTTCTTC. Protein product: CASSPGTGPYNEQFF.